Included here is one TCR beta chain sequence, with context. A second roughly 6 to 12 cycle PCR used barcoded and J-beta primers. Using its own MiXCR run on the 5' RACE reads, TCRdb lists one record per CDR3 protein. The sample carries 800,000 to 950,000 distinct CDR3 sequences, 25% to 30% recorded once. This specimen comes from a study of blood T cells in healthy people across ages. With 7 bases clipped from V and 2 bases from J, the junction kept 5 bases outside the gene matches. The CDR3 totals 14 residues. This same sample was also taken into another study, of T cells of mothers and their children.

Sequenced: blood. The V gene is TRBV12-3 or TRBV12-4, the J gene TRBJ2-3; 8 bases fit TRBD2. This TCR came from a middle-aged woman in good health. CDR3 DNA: TGTGCCAGCAACCAGGGACTAGACACAGATACGCAGTATTTT. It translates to CASNQGLDTDTQYF.